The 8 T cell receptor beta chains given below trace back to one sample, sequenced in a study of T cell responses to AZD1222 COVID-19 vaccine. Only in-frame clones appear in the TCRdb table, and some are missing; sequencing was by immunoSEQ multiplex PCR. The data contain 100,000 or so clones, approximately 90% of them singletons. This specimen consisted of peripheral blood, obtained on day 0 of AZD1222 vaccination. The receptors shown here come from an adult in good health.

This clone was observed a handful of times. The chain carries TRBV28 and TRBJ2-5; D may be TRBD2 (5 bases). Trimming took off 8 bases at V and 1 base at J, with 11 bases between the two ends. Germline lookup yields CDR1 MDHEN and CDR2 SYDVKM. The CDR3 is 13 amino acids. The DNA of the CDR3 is TGTGCCAGCGTCCGGGGAATCCAAGAGACCCAGTACTTC. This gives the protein CASVRGIQETQYF.

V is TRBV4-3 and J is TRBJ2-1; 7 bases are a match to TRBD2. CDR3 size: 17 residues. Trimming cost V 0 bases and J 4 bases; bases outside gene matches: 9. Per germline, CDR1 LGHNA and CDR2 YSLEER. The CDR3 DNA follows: TGCGCCAGCAGCCAAGAACTAGTTAGCGGGCCTTACAATGAGCAGTTCTTC. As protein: CASSQELVSGPYNEQFF.

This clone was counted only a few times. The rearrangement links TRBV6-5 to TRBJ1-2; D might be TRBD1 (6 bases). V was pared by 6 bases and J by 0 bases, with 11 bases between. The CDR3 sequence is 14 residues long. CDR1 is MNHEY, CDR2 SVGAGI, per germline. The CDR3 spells CASSRDTANYGYTF. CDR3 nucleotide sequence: TGTGCCAGCAGCCGGGACACAGCTAACTATGGCTACACCTTC.

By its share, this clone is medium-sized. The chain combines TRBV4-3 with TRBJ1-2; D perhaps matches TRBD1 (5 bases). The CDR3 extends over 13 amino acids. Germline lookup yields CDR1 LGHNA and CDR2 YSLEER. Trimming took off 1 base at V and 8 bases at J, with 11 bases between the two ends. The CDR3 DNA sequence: TGCGCCAGCAGCCAAGCCCAGGGAGCCGGCTACACCTTC. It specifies CASSQAQGAGYTF.

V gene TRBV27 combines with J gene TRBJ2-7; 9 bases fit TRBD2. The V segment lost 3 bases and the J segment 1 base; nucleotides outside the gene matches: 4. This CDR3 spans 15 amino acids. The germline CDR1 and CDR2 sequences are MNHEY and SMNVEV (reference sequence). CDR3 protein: CASSLTSGPSYEQYF. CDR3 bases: TGTGCCAGCAGTTTGACTAGCGGACCTTCCTACGAGCAGTACTTC.

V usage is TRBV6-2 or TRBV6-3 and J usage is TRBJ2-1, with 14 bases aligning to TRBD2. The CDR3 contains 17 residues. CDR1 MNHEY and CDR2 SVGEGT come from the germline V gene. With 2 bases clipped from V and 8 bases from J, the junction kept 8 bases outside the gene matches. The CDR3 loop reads CASSYPPGTSGRYEQFF. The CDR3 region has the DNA TGTGCCAGCAGTTACCCCCCCGGGACTAGCGGGAGATATGAGCAGTTCTTC.

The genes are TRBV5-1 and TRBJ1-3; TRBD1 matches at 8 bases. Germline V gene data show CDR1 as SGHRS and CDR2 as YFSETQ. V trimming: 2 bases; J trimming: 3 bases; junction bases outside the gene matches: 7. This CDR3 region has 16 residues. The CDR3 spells CASSFGQGLLGNTIYF. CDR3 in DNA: TGCGCCAGCAGCTTCGGACAGGGTCTTCTTGGAAACACCATATATTTT. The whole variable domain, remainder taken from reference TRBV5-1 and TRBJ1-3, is KAGVTQTPRYLIKTRGQQVTLSCSPISGHRSVSWYQQTPGQGLQFLFEYFSETQRNKGNFPGRFSGRQFSNSRSEMNVSTLELGDSALYLCASSFGQGLLGNTIYFGEGSWLTVV.

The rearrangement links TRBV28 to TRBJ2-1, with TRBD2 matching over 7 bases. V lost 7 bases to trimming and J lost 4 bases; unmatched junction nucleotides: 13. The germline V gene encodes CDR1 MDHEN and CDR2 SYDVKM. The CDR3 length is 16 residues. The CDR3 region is CASTSLSGGDYNEQFF. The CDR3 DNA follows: TGTGCCAGCACCTCATTAAGTGGGGGGGATTACAATGAGCAGTTCTTC.